These T cell receptor beta chains were read from a single sample in a study of blood T cell repertoires in COVID-19. Produced via immunoSEQ multiplex PCR; TCRdb's table is partial and in-frame only. The sample holds 100,000 to 150,000 clones, approximately 80% seen once. Sequencing was carried out using peripheral blood. These TCRs come from a man in his fifties with acute or convalescent COVID-19. CDR3s include the opening cysteine and the closing phenylalanine or tryptophan. Fields, in order: CDR3 protein, CDR3 DNA, D gene, V gene, J gene, clone size. D genes are given only for firm matches. Size values are once, few and many counts, or a class for expanded clones, and some rows have none.

CDR3aa: CASSHRTAKLFF
CDR3nt: TGTGCCAGCAGCCACAGGACAGCGAAACTGTTTTTT
d_gene: -
v_gene: TRBV3-1/TRBV3-2
j_gene: TRBJ1-4
abundance: few

CDR3aa: CASTKGLAGGETQYF
CDR3nt: TGTGCCAGCACCAAGGGACTAGCGGGAGGAGAGACCCAGTACTTC
d_gene: TRBD2
v_gene: TRBV6-5
j_gene: TRBJ2-5
abundance: -

CDR3aa: CASSPRDRGPGYTF
CDR3nt: TGTGCCAGCTCACCCCGGGACAGGGGTCCTGGCTACACCTTC
d_gene: TRBD1
v_gene: TRBV18
j_gene: TRBJ1-2
abundance: once

CDR3aa: CASSPERRRLAGNEQFF
CDR3nt: TGTGCCAGCAGCCCAGAACGAAGAAGACTAGCGGGGAATGAGCAGTTCTTC
d_gene: TRBD2
v_gene: TRBV7-3
j_gene: TRBJ2-1
abundance: -

CDR3aa: CASSDGTSGGSYQETQYF
CDR3nt: TGTGCCAGCAGTGACGGGACTAGCGGGGGATCTTACCAAGAGACCCAGTACTTC
d_gene: TRBD2
v_gene: TRBV6-1
j_gene: TRBJ2-5
abundance: few

CDR3aa: CASSLFGGSQETQYF
CDR3nt: TGTGCCAGCAGCTTATTCGGGGGTTCCCAAGAGACCCAGTACTTC
d_gene: -
v_gene: TRBV11-2
j_gene: TRBJ2-5
abundance: -

CDR3aa: CASSSSGAPYEQYF
CDR3nt: TGTGCCAGCAGCTCTAGCGGGGCTCCCTACGAGCAGTACTTC
d_gene: TRBD2
v_gene: TRBV5-4
j_gene: TRBJ2-7
abundance: -

CDR3aa: CATSDAGGGGTDTQYF
CDR3nt: TGTGCCACCAGTGACGCAGGAGGTGGTGGGACAGATACGCAGTATTTT
d_gene: -
v_gene: TRBV24-1
j_gene: TRBJ2-3
abundance: -

CDR3aa: CASSLGAPTDTQYF
CDR3nt: TGCGCCAGCAGCTTGGGGGCCCCCACAGATACGCAGTATTTT
d_gene: -
v_gene: TRBV5-1
j_gene: TRBJ2-3
abundance: -

CDR3aa: CASSIGGERGRSEQYF
CDR3nt: TGTGCCAGTAGTATTGGGGGCGAGCGGGGGCGAAGCGAGCAGTACTTC
d_gene: TRBD2
v_gene: TRBV19
j_gene: TRBJ2-7
abundance: -

CDR3aa: CASSIRGSSYEQYF
CDR3nt: TGTGCCAGTAGTATTAGGGGTAGCTCCTACGAGCAGTACTTC
d_gene: -
v_gene: TRBV19
j_gene: TRBJ2-7
abundance: -

CDR3aa: CASSKTGGGTEAFF
CDR3nt: TGTGCCAGCAGCAAGACAGGGGGAGGCACTGAAGCTTTCTTT
d_gene: TRBD1
v_gene: TRBV7-8
j_gene: TRBJ1-1
abundance: -

CDR3aa: CASSAQGARETQYF
CDR3nt: TGTGCCAGCAGCGCACAGGGGGCCAGGGAGACCCAGTACTTC
d_gene: TRBD1
v_gene: TRBV5-4
j_gene: TRBJ2-5
abundance: -

CDR3aa: CASSLLQGKETQYF
CDR3nt: TGTGCCAGCAGCCTACTACAGGGGAAGGAGACCCAGTACTTC
d_gene: TRBD1
v_gene: TRBV7-9
j_gene: TRBJ2-5
abundance: -

CDR3aa: CASSEWGSGSSADTQYF
CDR3nt: TGTGCCAGCAGTGAATGGGGTAGCGGGAGTTCCGCAGATACGCAGTATTTT
d_gene: TRBD2
v_gene: TRBV2
j_gene: TRBJ2-3
abundance: -

CDR3aa: CASSFGTSGSGNEQFF
CDR3nt: TGTGCCAGCAGTTTCGGGACTAGCGGGAGTGGGAATGAGCAGTTCTTC
d_gene: TRBD2
v_gene: TRBV6-5
j_gene: TRBJ2-1
abundance: -

CDR3aa: CASSLSSVSETQYF
CDR3nt: TGTGCCAGCAGCTTATCGTCCGTATCTGAGACCCAGTACTTC
d_gene: -
v_gene: TRBV11-2
j_gene: TRBJ2-5
abundance: -

CDR3aa: CASTSNRGKGGYTF
CDR3nt: TGTGCCAGCACTTCGAACAGGGGGAAAGGGGGCTACACCTTC
d_gene: TRBD1
v_gene: TRBV6-1
j_gene: TRBJ1-2
abundance: -

CDR3aa: CASSRGSGADQPQHF
CDR3nt: TGTGCCAGCAGTCGGGGAAGCGGGGCGGATCAGCCCCAGCATTTT
d_gene: -
v_gene: TRBV7-6
j_gene: TRBJ1-5
abundance: -

CDR3aa: CASSQDWFGSERKNEQFF
CDR3nt: TGTGCCAGCAGCCAAGATTGGTTCGGGAGCGAAAGAAAGAATGAGCAGTTCTTC
d_gene: -
v_gene: TRBV14
j_gene: TRBJ2-1
abundance: -

CDR3aa: CASSERWDFRTEAFF
CDR3nt: TGTGCCAGCAGCGAGAGATGGGACTTCAGAACTGAAGCTTTCTTT
d_gene: -
v_gene: TRBV9
j_gene: TRBJ1-1
abundance: few